Given below is one TCR beta chain in context. This record belongs to a study of cytomegalovirus exposure and HLA in healthy donors. A multiplex PCR was run with 60 Vbeta primers and 13 Jbeta primers. Measured with immunoSEQ multiplex PCR; TCRdb has only the in-frame clones, and not every one. Of 180,000 or so clones listed, 75% to 85% were seen once; the top ten hold 3.7%. The V and J ends lost 4 bases and 7 bases, in that order; junction bases with no gene match: 3. Germline CDR1 SEHNR, CDR2 FQNEAQ (reference sequence). The CDR3 runs 13 residues. Sequencing was carried out using PBMCs. This TCR was recovered from a woman aged 55-70 years in good health and CMV-seropositive. V gene TRBV7-9 combines with J gene TRBJ1-4, with 7 bases that match TRBD1. The CDR3 protein is CASSSNRGEKLFF. CDR3 in DNA: TGTGCCAGCAGCTCTAACAGGGGTGAAAAACTGTTTTTT.